The 20 T cell receptor beta chains below come from one sample, sequenced in a study of CD8 T cells in Susac syndrome. The RNA, about 0.5 to 1 ug, was put through reverse transcription using random hexamers. From the immunoSEQ multiplex PCR reads, TCRdb called clonotypes with MiXCR, one entry per CDR3 protein. Of tens of thousands of distinct CDR3 sequences in the sample, nearly 96% were seen once. What was sequenced was CD4+ T cells from PBMCs. The receptors were sampled from a human donor with multiple sclerosis.

The V call is TRBV7-2, the J call TRBJ2-7; no firm D call. V dropped 1 base and J dropped 2 bases, with 12 bases sitting between them. The CDR3 has 15 amino acids. Germline CDR1 is SGHTA and CDR2 is FQGNSA. In nucleotides, the CDR3 is TGTGCCAGCAGCTTAGGGTTGGGCAGGACCTACGAGCAGTACTTC. Its translation: CASSLGLGRTYEQYF.

CDR3 DNA: TGTGCCAGCAGCTTGGGGCCAGGGCCAAGAGAGACCCAGTACTTC. The encoded protein is CASSLGPGPRETQYF. The V call is TRBV5-4, the J call TRBJ2-5; a weak D match, TRBD1 (5 bases). This CDR3 has 15 amino acids. The germline gives CDR1 SGHNT, CDR2 YYREEE (reference sequence). V was cut by 0 bases and J by 4 bases, with 13 bases left in between.

The CDR3 DNA is TGTGCCTGGAGTAGGTCGGGGAACACTGAAGCTTTCTTT. Protein: CAWSRSGNTEAFF. V is TRBV30 and J is TRBJ1-1; D remains unclear. V lost 2 bases and J lost 1, with 8 bases in between. This CDR3 is built from 13 residues. Germline lookup yields CDR1 GTSNPN and CDR2 SVGIG (reference sequence).

V is TRBV12-3 or TRBV12-4 and J is TRBJ2-5; the D is unclear. This CDR3 contains 14 residues. Trimming took off 0 bases at V and 5 bases at J, with 10 bases between the two ends. The CDR3 DNA follows: TGTGCCAGCAGTTTAGCTCGAAGGAAGGAGACCCAGTACTTC. Its translation: CASSLARRKETQYF.

The V and J genes are TRBV20-1 and TRBJ2-5; no clear D. There are 15 residues in the CDR3. Trimming took off 6 bases at V and 5 bases at J, with 22 bases between the two ends. Germline CDR1 and CDR2: DFQATT and SNEGSKA (reference sequence). In DNA form, the CDR3 reads TGCAGTGCCCGTCGAACTTTTAGGTCAGACGAGACCCAGTACTTC. Protein: CSARRTFRSDETQYF.

This rearrangement joins TRBV5-1 to TRBJ2-7; D not certain. This CDR3 is built from 13 residues. In germline, CDR1 is SGHRS, CDR2 YFSETQ. The V end lost 5 bases, the J end lost 7 bases, and 16 bases lay between the germline ends. For the CDR3, the DNA is TGCGCCAGCAGTTCCAATAGTGGTATGGAGCAGTACTTC. Translating it yields CASSSNSGMEQYF.

For the CDR3, the DNA is TGCGCCAGCAGCTTGGCCGGACAGGGAGAAGCTTTCTTT. Translated, it gives CASSLAGQGEAFF. The genes are TRBV5-1 and TRBJ1-1, with 8 bases lining up with TRBD1. The CDR3 runs 13 residues. Germline CDR1 reads SGHRS; CDR2 reads YFSETQ. J was trimmed by 8 bases and V by 0 bases; bases with no gene match: 3.

The rearrangement links TRBV29-1 to TRBJ1-2, with D possibly being TRBD1 (5 bases). Trimming stripped 0 bases from V and 4 bases from J, with 12 bases between. This CDR3 comprises 14 residues. From germline, CDR1 is SQVTM and CDR2 ANQGSEA. The CDR3 coding sequence is TGCAGCGTTGAAGAGGCAGGGAGAGGCTATGGCTACACCTTC. It codes for CSVEEAGRGYGYTF.

This chain joins TRBV29-1 and TRBJ2-7, with D maybe TRBD1 (6 bases). The V gene's germline CDR1 is SQVTM and CDR2 ANQGSEA. CDR3 length: 14 residues. V gave up 5 bases and J gave up 2 bases, with 16 bases separating them. This CDR3 is CSVRLTQGTYEQYF. DNA for the CDR3: TGCAGCGTTCGCCTAACACAGGGAACCTACGAGCAGTACTTC.

The V gene is TRBV29-1, the J gene TRBJ2-5, with D perhaps TRBD1 or TRBD2 (5 bases each). Germline CDR1 SQVTM, CDR2 ANQGSEA. V was clipped by 6 bases and J by 3 bases, with 8 bases between them. The CDR3 has 11 amino acids. For the CDR3, the DNA is TGCAGCGTGGGGGTGGAAGAGACCCAGTACTTC. Protein product: CSVGVEETQYF.

The chain carries TRBV4-2 and TRBJ1-1, with D unresolved. The germline V gene encodes CDR1 LGHNA and CDR2 YNFKEQ. There are 16 residues in the CDR3. V gave up 3 bases and J gave up 1 base, with 15 bases separating them. CDR3 coding DNA: TGTGCCAGCAGCCACGACCGAAGGACGGCGAACACTGAAGCTTTCTTT. This translates into CASSHDRRTANTEAFF.

V gene TRBV7-9 combines with J gene TRBJ1-4; D unresolved. V was clipped by 4 bases and J by 4 bases, with 10 bases between them. The CDR3 contains 14 residues. Germline V gene lookup returns CDR1 SEHNR and CDR2 FQNEAQ (reference sequence). The DNA of the CDR3 is TGTGCCAGCAGCTCGGTGGCTAGTAATGAAAAACTGTTTTTT. Translating gives CASSSVASNEKLFF. Variable domain in full (rest from reference TRBV7-9 and TRBJ1-4): DTGVSQNPRHKITKRGQNVTFRCDPISEHNRLYWYRQTLGQGPEFLTYFQNEAQLEKSRLLSDRFSAERPKGSFSTLEIQRTEQGDSAMYLCASSSVASNEKLFFGSGTQLSVL.

The chain recombines TRBV12-3 or TRBV12-4 with TRBJ1-2, with TRBD1 matching 7 bases. The CDR3 has 15 residues. Trimming cost V 4 bases and J 4 bases; bases outside gene matches: 9. Here the CDR3 reads CASSWQGGAGYGYTF. CDR3 bases: TGTGCCAGCAGTTGGCAAGGGGGCGCAGGCTATGGCTACACCTTC.

This rearrangement joins TRBV7-9 to TRBJ1-1, with D hard to call. The CDR3 runs to 14 residues. V lost 5 bases to trimming and J lost 4 bases, with 14 bases between them. Germline CDR1 is SEHNR and CDR2 is FQNEAQ (reference sequence). CDR3 amino acids: CASSLTSGRTEAFF. CDR3 in DNA: TGTGCCAGCAGCCTGACATCCGGACGCACTGAAGCTTTCTTT.

The gene calls are TRBV6-6 and TRBJ1-2; the D is unclear. The CDR3 is 11 amino acids. The germline V gene has CDR1 MNHNY and CDR2 SVGAGI (reference sequence). Trimming shortened V by 6 bases and J by 8 bases, and 10 bases separated the two germline ends. CDR3 DNA sequence: TGTGCCAGCAGCCCTGGGTTCGGCTACACCTTC. As protein: CASSPGFGYTF.

The genes are TRBV7-9 and TRBJ2-5; TRBD1 matches at 9 bases. CDR1 SEHNR and CDR2 FQNEAQ come from the germline V gene (reference sequence). The CDR3 loop spans 16 amino acids. V shed 1 base, J shed 4 bases, and the junction held 7 bases outside the gene matches. The CDR3 bases are TGTGCCAGCAGCTTAGAGGGGACAGGGTACGGAGAGACCCAGTACTTC. Its protein product is CASSLEGTGYGETQYF.

This chain joins TRBV11-2 and TRBJ2-5; 7 bases match TRBD1. Germline CDR1 SGHAT, CDR2 FQNNGV. This CDR3 contains 14 residues. V was pared by 2 bases and J by 5 bases, with 5 bases of the junction left unmatched. CDR3 residues: CASSLTGVGETQYF. CDR3 nucleotide sequence: TGTGCCAGCAGCTTAACAGGGGTGGGGGAGACCCAGTACTTC.

This chain connects TRBV20-1 to TRBJ1-2; D gene ambiguous. This CDR3 is built from 12 residues. Trimming cost V 3 bases and J 2 bases, with 7 bases left between them. CDR1 and CDR2 from the germline V gene are DFQATT and SNEGSKA (reference sequence). The CDR3 bases are TGCAGTGCTAGTTCCGGGAACTATGGCTACACCTTC. This codes for CSASSGNYGYTF.

V is TRBV29-1 and J is TRBJ2-7; no definite D call. CDR1 SQVTM and CDR2 ANQGSEA come from the germline V gene. Trimming left V 2 bases short and J 1 base short, with 9 bases between. The CDR3 extends over 13 amino acids. This CDR3 reads CSVESVGSYEQYF. DNA of the CDR3: TGCAGCGTTGAATCGGTCGGTTCCTACGAGCAGTACTTC.

The chain carries TRBV20-1 and TRBJ2-1; tentative D call: TRBD1 (6 bases). Germline CDR1 and CDR2: DFQATT and SNEGSKA (reference sequence). The CDR3 runs 16 residues. Trimming stripped 6 bases from V and 2 bases from J, with 20 bases between. This CDR3 reads CSAPPGQRPPYNEQFF. The DNA of the CDR3 is TGCAGTGCGCCTCCGGGACAAAGGCCCCCCTACAATGAGCAGTTCTTC.